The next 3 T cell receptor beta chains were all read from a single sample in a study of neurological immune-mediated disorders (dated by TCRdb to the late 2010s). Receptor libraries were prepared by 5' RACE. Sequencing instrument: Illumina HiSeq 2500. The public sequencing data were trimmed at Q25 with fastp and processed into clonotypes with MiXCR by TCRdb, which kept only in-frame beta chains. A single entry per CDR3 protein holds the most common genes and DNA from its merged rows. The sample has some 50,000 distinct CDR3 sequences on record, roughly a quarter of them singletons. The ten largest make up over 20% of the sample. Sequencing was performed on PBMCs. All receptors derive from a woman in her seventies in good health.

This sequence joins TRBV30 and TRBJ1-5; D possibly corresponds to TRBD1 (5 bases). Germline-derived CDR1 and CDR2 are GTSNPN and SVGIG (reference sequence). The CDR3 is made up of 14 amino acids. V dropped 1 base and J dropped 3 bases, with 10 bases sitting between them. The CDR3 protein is CAWSGQHFNQPQHF. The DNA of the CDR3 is TGTGCCTGGAGTGGACAGCATTTCAATCAGCCCCAGCATTTT.

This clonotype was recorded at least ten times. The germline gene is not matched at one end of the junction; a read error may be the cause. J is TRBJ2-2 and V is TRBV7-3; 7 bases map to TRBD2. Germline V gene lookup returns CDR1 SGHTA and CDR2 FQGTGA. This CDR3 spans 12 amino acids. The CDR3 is CASSPSGGGLFF. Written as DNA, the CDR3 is TGTGCCAGCAGCCCTAGCGGCGGGGGGCTGTTTTTT.

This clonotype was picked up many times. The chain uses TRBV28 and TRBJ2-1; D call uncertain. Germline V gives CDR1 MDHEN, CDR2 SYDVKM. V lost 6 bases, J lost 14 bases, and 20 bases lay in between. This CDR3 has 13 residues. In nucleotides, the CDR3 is TGTGCCAGCAGCCGCCCGTCAGTGGGTCGGGAGTTCTTC. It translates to CASSRPSVGREFF.